What follows describes a single TCR beta chain. This sample is drawn from a study of blood T cell repertoires in COVID-19. Study-wide context: COVID-19 samples from acute and convalescent phases originated in the United States, Italy and Spain. Sample material is recorded as cDNA or gDNA derived from T cells, B-cell-depleted T cells, or PBMCs.

With 6 bases clipped from V and 5 bases from J, the junction kept 6 bases outside the gene matches. Per germline, CDR1 MNHNY and CDR2 SVGAGI (reference sequence). This CDR3 is 16 amino acids long. In the authors' methods: Counts of nucleated cells, estimated from reference gene primer amplification, were obtained. This table comes from immunoSEQ multiplex PCR, and its TCRdb copy is limited to in-frame clones, with some not included. V and J calls and clone size are copied from that table; D and trimming were computed from the DNA. The sample consists of approximately 150,000 clones, 85% to 90% of them appearing once.

Sequenced material: peripheral blood. The sequence was collected from a woman between 70 and 85 years old with acute or convalescent COVID-19. The V and J genes are TRBV6-6 and TRBJ2-2; TRBD2 aligns across 13 bases. DNA for the CDR3: TGTGCCAGCAGGGGACTAGCGGGATTAGGGACCGGGGAGCTGTTTTTT. This gives the protein CASRGLAGLGTGELFF.